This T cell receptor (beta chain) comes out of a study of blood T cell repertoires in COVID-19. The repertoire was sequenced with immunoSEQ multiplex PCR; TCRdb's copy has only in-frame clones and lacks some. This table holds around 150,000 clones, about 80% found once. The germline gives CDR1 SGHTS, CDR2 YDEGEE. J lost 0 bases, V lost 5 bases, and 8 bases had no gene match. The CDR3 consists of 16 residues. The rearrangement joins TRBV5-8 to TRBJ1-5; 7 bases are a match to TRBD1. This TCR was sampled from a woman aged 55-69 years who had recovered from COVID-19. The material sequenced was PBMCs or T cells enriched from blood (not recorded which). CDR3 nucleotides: TGTGCCAGCAGGGGTCAACAGGGGACTAGCAATCAGCCCCAGCATTTT. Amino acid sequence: CASRGQQGTSNQPQHF.